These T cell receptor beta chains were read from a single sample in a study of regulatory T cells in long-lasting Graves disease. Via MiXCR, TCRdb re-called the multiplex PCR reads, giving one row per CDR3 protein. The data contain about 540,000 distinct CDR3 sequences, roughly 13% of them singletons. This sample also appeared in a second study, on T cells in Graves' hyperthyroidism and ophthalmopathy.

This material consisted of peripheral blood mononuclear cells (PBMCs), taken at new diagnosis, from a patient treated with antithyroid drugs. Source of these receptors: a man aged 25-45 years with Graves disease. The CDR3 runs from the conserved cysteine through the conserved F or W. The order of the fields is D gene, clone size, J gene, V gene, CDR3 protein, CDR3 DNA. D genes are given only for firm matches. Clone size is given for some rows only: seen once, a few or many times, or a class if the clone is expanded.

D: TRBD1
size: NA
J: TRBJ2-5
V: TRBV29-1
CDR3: CSATTGGETQYF
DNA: TGCAGCGCGACTACAGGGGGGGAGACCCAGTACTTC

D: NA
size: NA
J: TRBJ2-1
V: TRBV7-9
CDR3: CAITGLSYNEQFF
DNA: TGTGCCATCACGGGGCTTTCCTACAATGAGCAGTTCTTC

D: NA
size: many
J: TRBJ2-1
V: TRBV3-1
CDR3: CASSHQYDEQFF
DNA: TGTGCCAGCAGCCACCAATACGATGAGCAGTTCTTC

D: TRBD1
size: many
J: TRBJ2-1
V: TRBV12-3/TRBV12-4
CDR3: CASSLTGQDGPYNEQFF
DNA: TGTGCCAGCAGTTTAACGGGACAGGATGGCCCCTACAATGAGCAGTTCTTC

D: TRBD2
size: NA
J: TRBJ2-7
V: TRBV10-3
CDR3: CAISESNLGLAGSYEQYF
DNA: TGTGCCATCAGTGAGTCTAACCTGGGACTAGCGGGTTCCTACGAGCAGTACTTC

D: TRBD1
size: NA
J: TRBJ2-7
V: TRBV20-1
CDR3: CRVSRGREYEQYF
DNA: TGCAGAGTTTCCAGGGGGCGTGAATACGAGCAGTACTTC

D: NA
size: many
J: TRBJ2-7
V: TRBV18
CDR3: CASSPRENYEQYF
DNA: TGTGCCAGCTCACCACGCGAAAACTACGAGCAGTACTTC

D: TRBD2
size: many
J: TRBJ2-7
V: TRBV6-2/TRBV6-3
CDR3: CASSYRTSDEQYF
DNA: TGTGCCAGCAGTTACCGGACTAGCGACGAGCAGTACTTC

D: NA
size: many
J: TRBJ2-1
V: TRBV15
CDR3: CATSKVPTYNEQFF
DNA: TGTGCCACCAGCAAAGTACCCACGTACAATGAGCAGTTCTTC

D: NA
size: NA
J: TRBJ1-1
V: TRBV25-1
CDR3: CASSGWGVGAFF
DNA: TGTGCCAGCAGTGGCTGGGGGGTCGGTGCTTTCTTT